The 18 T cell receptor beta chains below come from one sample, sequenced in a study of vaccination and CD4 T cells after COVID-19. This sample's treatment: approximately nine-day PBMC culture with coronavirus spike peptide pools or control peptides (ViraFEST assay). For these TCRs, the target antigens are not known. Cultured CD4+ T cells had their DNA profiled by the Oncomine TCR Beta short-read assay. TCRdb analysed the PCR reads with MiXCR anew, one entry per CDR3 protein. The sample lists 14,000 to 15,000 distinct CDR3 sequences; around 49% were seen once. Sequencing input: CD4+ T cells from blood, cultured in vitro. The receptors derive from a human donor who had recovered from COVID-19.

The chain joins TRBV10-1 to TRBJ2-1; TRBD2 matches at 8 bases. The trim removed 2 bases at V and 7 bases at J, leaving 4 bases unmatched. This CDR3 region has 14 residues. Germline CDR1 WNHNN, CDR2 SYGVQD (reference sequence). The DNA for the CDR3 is TGCGCCAGCAGTGAGCCCGAGCGGGGGAATGAGCAGTTCTTC. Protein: CASSEPERGNEQFF.

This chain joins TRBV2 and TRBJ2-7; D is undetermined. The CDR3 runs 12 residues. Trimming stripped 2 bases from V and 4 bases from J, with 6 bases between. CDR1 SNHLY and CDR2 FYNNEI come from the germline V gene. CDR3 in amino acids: CASSEQFYEQYF. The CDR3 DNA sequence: TGTGCCAGCAGTGAACAGTTTTACGAGCAGTACTTC.

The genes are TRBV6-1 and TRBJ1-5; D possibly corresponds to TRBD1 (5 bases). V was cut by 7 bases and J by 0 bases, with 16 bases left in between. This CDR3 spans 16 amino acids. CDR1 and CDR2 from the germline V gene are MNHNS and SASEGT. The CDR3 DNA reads TGTGCCAGCACTCCCCTTGGCGGGGCTAGCAATCAGCCCCAGCATTTT. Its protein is CASTPLGGASNQPQHF.

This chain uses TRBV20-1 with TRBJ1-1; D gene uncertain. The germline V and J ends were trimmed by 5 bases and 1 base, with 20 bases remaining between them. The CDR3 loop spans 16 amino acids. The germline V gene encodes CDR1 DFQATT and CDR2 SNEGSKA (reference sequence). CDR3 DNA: TGCAGTGCTTCCCCCCGGCCAGGCGGGCCGAACACTGAAGCTTTCTTT. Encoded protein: CSASPRPGGPNTEAFF.

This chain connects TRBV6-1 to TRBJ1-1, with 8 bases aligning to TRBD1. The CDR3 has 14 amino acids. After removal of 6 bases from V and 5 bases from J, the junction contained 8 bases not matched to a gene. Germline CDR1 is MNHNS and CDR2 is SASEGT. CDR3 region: CASRGQASSTEAFF. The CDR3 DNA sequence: TGTGCCAGCAGGGGACAGGCCAGTAGTACTGAAGCTTTCTTT.

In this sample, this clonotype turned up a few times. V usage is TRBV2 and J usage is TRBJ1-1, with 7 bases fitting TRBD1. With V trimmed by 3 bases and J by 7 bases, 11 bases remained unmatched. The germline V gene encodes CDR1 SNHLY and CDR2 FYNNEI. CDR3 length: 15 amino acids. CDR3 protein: CASSDETGKLVEAFF. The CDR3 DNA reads TGTGCCAGCAGTGATGAGACAGGGAAGTTGGTTGAAGCTTTCTTT.

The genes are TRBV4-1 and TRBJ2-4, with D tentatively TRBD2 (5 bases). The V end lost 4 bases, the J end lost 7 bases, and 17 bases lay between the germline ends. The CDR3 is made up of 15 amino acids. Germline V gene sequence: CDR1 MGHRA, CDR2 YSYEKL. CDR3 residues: CASSPRVDGVNIQYF. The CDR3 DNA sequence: TGCGCCAGCAGCCCCCGGGTTGACGGGGTCAACATTCAGTACTTC.

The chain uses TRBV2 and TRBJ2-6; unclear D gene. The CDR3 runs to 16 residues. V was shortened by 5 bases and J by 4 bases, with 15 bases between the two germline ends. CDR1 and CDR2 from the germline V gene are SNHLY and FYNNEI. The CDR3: CASSLGRQPGANVLTF. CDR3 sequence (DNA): TGTGCCAGCAGTCTCGGTCGCCAGCCCGGGGCCAACGTCCTGACTTTC.

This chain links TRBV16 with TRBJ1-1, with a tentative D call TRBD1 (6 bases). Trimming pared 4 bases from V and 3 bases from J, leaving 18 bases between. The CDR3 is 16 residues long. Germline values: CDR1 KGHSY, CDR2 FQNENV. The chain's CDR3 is CASSRLGGRGHTEAFF. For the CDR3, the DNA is TGTGCCAGCAGCCGGCTCGGGGGCAGGGGACACACTGAAGCTTTCTTT.

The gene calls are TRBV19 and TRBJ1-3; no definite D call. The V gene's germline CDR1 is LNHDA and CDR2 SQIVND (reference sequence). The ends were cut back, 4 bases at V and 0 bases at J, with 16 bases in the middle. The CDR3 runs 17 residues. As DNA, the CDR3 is TGTGCCAGTAGTAATGTCGTCTCCAGGTACTCTGGAAACACCATATATTTT. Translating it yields CASSNVVSRYSGNTIYF.

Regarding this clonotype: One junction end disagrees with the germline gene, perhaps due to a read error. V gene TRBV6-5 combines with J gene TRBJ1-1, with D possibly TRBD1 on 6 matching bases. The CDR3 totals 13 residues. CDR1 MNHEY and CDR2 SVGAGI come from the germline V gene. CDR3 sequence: CASSYNRETEAFF. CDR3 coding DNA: TGTGCCAGCAGTTATAACAGGGAGACTGAAGCCTTCTTT.

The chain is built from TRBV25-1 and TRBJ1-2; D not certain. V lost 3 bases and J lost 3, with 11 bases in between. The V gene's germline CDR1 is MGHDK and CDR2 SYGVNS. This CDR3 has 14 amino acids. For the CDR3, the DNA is TGTGCCAGCAGTGACCAACAGAGGGACTATGGCTACACCTTC. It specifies CASSDQQRDYGYTF.

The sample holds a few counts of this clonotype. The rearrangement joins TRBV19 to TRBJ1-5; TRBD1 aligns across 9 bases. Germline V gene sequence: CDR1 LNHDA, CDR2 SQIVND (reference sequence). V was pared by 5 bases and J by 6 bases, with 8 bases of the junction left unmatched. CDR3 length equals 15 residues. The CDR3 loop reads CASSFTGGRGQPQHF. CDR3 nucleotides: TGTGCCAGTAGTTTTACAGGGGGCCGGGGTCAGCCCCAGCATTTT.

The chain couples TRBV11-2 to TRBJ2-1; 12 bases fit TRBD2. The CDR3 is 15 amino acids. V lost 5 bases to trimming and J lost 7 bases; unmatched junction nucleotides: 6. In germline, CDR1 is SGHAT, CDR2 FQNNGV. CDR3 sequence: CASSPFGTSGNEQFF. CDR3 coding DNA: TGTGCCAGCAGCCCCTTCGGGACTAGCGGGAATGAGCAGTTCTTC.

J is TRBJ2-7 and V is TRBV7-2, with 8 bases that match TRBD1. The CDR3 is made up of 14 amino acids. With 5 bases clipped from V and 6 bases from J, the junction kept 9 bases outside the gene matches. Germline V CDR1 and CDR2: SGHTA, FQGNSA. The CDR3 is CASSRDRGLGEQYF. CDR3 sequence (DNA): TGTGCCAGCAGCCGAGACAGGGGCTTGGGCGAGCAGTACTTC.

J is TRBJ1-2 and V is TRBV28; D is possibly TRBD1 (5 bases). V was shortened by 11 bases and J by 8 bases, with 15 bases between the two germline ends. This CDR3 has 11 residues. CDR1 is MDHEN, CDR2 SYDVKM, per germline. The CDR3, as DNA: TGTGCCTGCGAACAGGTGGGGGGCTACACCTTC. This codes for CACEQVGGYTF.

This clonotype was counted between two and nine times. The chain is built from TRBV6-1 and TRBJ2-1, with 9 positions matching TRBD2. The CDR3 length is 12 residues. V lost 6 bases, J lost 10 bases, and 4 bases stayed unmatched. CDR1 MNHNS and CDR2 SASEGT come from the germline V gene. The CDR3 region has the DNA TGTGCCAGCAGGTCGACTAGCGGAGAGCAGTTCTTC. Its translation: CASRSTSGEQFF.

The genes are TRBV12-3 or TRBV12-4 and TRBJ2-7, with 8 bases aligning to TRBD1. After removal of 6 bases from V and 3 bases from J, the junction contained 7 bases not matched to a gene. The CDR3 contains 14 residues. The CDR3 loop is CASSSPGQVYEQYF. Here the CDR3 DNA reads TGTGCCAGCAGCTCCCCGGGACAGGTCTACGAGCAGTACTTC.